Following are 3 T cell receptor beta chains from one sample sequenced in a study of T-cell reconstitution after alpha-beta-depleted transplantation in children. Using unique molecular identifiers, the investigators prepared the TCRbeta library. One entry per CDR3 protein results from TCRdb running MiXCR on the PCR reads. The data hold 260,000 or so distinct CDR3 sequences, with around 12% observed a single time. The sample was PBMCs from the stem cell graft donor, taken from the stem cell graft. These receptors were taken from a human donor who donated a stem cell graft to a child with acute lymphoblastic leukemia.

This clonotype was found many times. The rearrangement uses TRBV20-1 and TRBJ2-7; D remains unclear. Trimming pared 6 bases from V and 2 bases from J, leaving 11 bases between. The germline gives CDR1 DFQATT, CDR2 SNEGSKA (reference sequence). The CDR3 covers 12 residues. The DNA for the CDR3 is TGCAGTGCCCTTGACCCTGCCTACGAGCAGTACTTC. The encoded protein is CSALDPAYEQYF.

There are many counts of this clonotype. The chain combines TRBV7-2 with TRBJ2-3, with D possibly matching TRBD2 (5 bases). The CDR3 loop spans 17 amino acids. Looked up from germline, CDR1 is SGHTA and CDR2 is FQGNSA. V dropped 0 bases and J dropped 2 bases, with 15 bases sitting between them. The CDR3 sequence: CASSLARGRRYTDTQYF. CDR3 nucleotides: TGTGCCAGCAGCTTAGCGCGTGGACGGAGGTACACAGATACGCAGTATTTT.

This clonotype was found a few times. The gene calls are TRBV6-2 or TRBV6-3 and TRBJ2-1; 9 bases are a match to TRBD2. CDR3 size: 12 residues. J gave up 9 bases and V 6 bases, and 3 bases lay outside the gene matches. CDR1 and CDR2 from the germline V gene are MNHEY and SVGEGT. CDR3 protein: CASRGTSSEQFF. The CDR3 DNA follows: TGTGCCAGCAGGGGGACTAGCAGTGAGCAGTTCTTC.